Sequencing of this TCR beta chain was carried out in a study of vaccination and CD4 T cells after COVID-19. About the research overall: Median time from second vaccine dose to sampling was around 72 days (14 to 241). Stimuli were overlapping spike peptide pools of SARS-CoV-2 and three common cold coronaviruses (HCoV-NL63, HCoV-OC43, HCoV-229E).

Study observations and caveats: Convalescent patients showed a median approximately 84% of reactive clones that were seen only post-vaccination.

The treatment is: roughly 10-day PBMC culture with coronavirus spike peptide pools or control peptides (ViraFEST assay). Trimming pared 6 bases from V and 7 bases from J, leaving 19 bases between. This CDR3 is 14 amino acids long. CDR1 DFQATT and CDR2 SNEGSKA come from the germline V gene (reference sequence). Remarks on this clonotype: Its antigen is as yet unknown.

The Oncomine TCR Beta short-read assay was applied to DNA of cultured CD4+ T cells. Genomic DNA extraction was carried out from cultured CD4+ T cells. MiXCR was run by TCRdb on the PCR reads, yielding one entry per CDR3 protein. This sample has about 24,000 distinct CDR3 sequences, with roughly 64% found just once. The gene calls are TRBV20-1 and TRBJ1-5; tentative D call: TRBD1 (6 bases). This TCR came from a human donor who had recovered from COVID-19. Source material: CD4+ T cells from blood, cultured in vitro. The CDR3, as DNA: TGCAGTGCCGCCCAAAGGGGGTCCCTCCAGCCCCAGCATTTT. Translated, it gives CSAAQRGSLQPQHF.